The 2 T cell receptor beta chains in this list originate from one sample, sequenced in a study of shared clonotypes between healthy human individuals. CD8 cells regarded as naive lacked CD45RO, were positively chosen for CCR7, and omitted terminally differentiated effector memory CD45RA+ cells. Repertoires were generated with immunoSEQ multiplex PCR, while TCRdb's copy carries only in-frame clones and drops some. The table shows around 1.9 million clones, with just over 90% occurring only once. Input material: naive CD8+ T cells from PBMCs. All receptors derive from a man between 18 and 35 years old in good health. Some clones in this sample may be carry-over from other donors' samples.

The sample holds a few counts of this clone. CDR3 nucleotides: TGTGCCAGCAGCGGAAAGACAGGGAACACTGAAGCTTTCTTT. Amino acid sequence: CASSGKTGNTEAFF. The rearrangement uses TRBV9 and TRBJ1-1, with D perhaps TRBD1 (6 bases). From germline, CDR1 is SGDLS and CDR2 YYNGEE. This CDR3 has 14 amino acids. V was trimmed by 3 bases and J by 1 base, leaving 10 bases between them.

The chain carries TRBV9 and TRBJ2-7; 8 nucleotides line up with TRBD1. Germline values: CDR1 SGDLS, CDR2 YYNGEE. CDR3 length equals 17 residues. Trimming cost V 1 base and J 3 bases; bases outside gene matches: 12. The CDR3 region has the DNA TGTGCCAGCAGCGTATCCTCCCGCGGACAGGGTAACTACGAGCAGTACTTC. It specifies CASSVSSRGQGNYEQYF.